The source of this T cell receptor (beta chain) is a study of T cell responses to AZD1222 COVID-19 vaccine (dated by TCRdb to the early 2020s). About the study as a whole: AZD1222 recipients with second doses at about 4 weeks or about 12 weeks were pooled, because spike-specific TCR depth and breadth did not differ between schedules. A total of 233 trial participants underwent TCR sequencing, of whom 207 received two doses of AZD1222 and about 25 received two doses of the MenACWY control vaccine. Trial participants were enrolled by age into 18-55, 56-69 and 70-plus year subgroups, with around 150, 28 and 57 TCR-sequenced participants respectively.

The CDR3 regions of human TCRbeta chains were analyzed by immunosequencing. On the study's bioinformatics: TCRs in the repertoires were matched against a reference library of SARS-CoV-2-specific TCRs that had been generated with the MIRA antigen-specificity platform. Breadth was defined as the fraction of unique TCRs that were SARS-CoV-2-associated. Depth was defined as the fraction of total T cells that were SARS-CoV-2-associated. Using the MIRA data, each spike-specific TCR was assigned both to the spike region to which the TCR was reactive and to a CD4 or CD8 class. Log10-transformed breadth and depth values were compared by one-way ANOVA with Sidak's multiple comparisons tests. TCRdb took over this immuneACCESS table, retaining in-frame rearrangements with V and J assigned. Such tables are incomplete; in checked studies, under half of the missing clones stem from an unresolved V gene, and the remainder is unexplained. D and trimming were read from the DNA, whereas the V and J calls and clone size are those reported in that table. In all, the sample holds around 110,000 clones, and about 89% of those were seen once. About 6.6% of the sample belongs to the ten largest clones.

Points on this clone: Its antigen is still unknown. No base quality information exists; no much larger clone differs at one position.

Study-wide conclusions, independent of this receptor: Only five to seven AZD1222 recipients were SARS-CoV-2 seropositive at baseline, limiting conclusions about previously exposed vaccinees. The 56-69-year group was small, and its depth increase did not reach significance, likely because of low power. Nearly half of unique spike-specific TCRs reportedly recognized epitopes outside regions mutated in the B.1.351 and B.1.1.7 variants. Most participants were white British and females outnumbered males, and the authors suggested that clonal diversity may have been underestimated. Spike-specific TCR breadth and depth rose significantly after two AZD1222 doses compared with day 0 and with MenACWY recipients. Because no day 14 peak-response samples were available, the repertoires could be characterized only after the peak T cell response. Vaccine-associated CD4 TCRs spanned the whole spike protein, with dominant responses in regions 160-218 and 743-854.

V drops 2 bases and J drops 4 bases, leaving 17 bases in between. Reading the germline V gene gives CDR1 KGHDR and CDR2 SFDVKD. The CDR3 numbers 16 residues from cysteine through phenylalanine. Only the CDR3 DNA stays, 48 bases, in frame from base 1. The label giving this sample's time point can be read as: baseline before first vaccination. Samples from vaccinated people were obtained from the UK trials COV001 and COV002, which included a single-blind randomized controlled phase 2/3 trial of AZD1222 (ChAdOx1 nCoV-19) in healthy adults. Trial participant PBMC samples were collected at day 0 and day 28 after the second dose for TCRbeta chain sequencing.

The sample here was peripheral blood, taken on day 0 of AZD1222 vaccination. The TCR comes from an adult in good health. The rearranged segments are TRBV24-1 and TRBJ2-7; the D call is possibly TRBD1 or TRBD2, each sharing 6 bases. CDR3 sequence: CATSDSRDKGGYEQYF. In nucleotide form, the sequence is TGTGCCACCAGTGATTCCCGGGACAAGGGGGGTTACGAGCAGTACTTC.